This TCR beta chain comes out of a study of T cells in Graves' hyperthyroidism and ophthalmopathy. Researchers amplified the TCR beta CDR3 regions from RNA transcripts. The TCR CDR3 first-round RT-PCR relied on the HTBI primer set. Each CDR3 protein is one row after TCRdb ran MiXCR on the multiplex PCR reads. The table has around 660,000 distinct CDR3 sequences, about 45% seen once. This CDR3 comprises 13 residues. Germline CDR1 is KGHDR and CDR2 is SFDVKD. Trimming left V 4 bases short and J 3 bases short, with 8 bases between. Study conclusions and caveats: A 13 V-J signature model discriminated ophthalmopathy versus stable hyperthyroidism. Ophthalmopathy was identified by the model a median about 6 months ahead of onset. The majority of expanded thyroid clonotypes above 0.001 also appeared in blood.

Of note for this clonotype: Its antigen is not identified.

Exclusion criteria comprised uncontrolled infection, other autoimmune disease, pregnancy or lactation. The chain combines TRBV24-1 with TRBJ1-2; D is undetermined. The receptor was isolated from an adult man with Graves' disease, either hyperthyroidism or ophthalmopathy (not recorded which). The specimen sequenced was peripheral blood or thyroid tissue (not recorded which). This CDR3 is CATSDNMDYGYTF. CDR3 coding DNA: TGTGCCACCAGTGACAACATGGACTATGGCTACACCTTC.